Sequencing of this TCR beta chain was carried out in a study of blood T cells in healthy people across ages (dated by TCRdb to the mid-2010s). Study-wide context: In model experiments, template switching captured about one uniquely barcoded TCR beta cDNA molecule for every two T cells. The study analyzed two additional independent replicas of 1 million unique cDNA reads from the same blood draw for two donors, one aged 18 to 30 and one aged 80 or older. To avoid experimental bias, donors of different ages were randomly spread across the sequencing lanes. The donors were divided into four age groups: young (average around 16 years), middle-aged (about 39), aged (approximately 64) and long-lived (82). The study measured age-related changes in TCR beta repertoire diversity using deep sequencing normalized with unique cDNA molecular identifiers.

Notes on this clonotype: Its recognized antigen is unknown. Per-base quality was not reported, and no clone a single base away is much larger than it.

The library was built by means of 5' RACE. Sequencing used an Illumina HiSeq 2500. A second about 7 to 12 cycle PCR used a sample-barcoded 5' primer and a J-beta primer mix. A unique molecular identifier was introduced onto each TCR beta cDNA molecule by a template-switch 5' adaptor carrying 12 random nucleotides. Each sample yielded at least 3 million CDR3-containing paired-end reads. All of the RNA was converted into first-strand cDNA using the Mint cDNA synthesis kit, with a TRBC-specific oligonucleotide serving as the primer. Following uracil-DNA glycosylase treatment, all cDNA underwent a first 18-cycle PCR with the universal primers M1SS and BC2_uni_R. Regarding the original processing steps: For normalization, 1 million high-quality reads were randomly selected from each sample, with every read carrying a distinct molecular identifier. Reads with shared molecular identifiers were discarded instead of being binned into consensus sequences. CDR3 identification, clonotype clustering and error correction used MiTCR with a Q25 quality threshold and the strictest error-elimination algorithm. A nonparametric unseen species model with Euler transformation was used to estimate lower-bound total TCR beta diversity. TCRdb cleaned the public reads at Q25 with fastp, built clones with MiXCR and kept in-frame beta chains. Rows with a matching CDR3 protein are joined into one entry that keeps the most common DNA and genes. Here the V and J calls rest on TCRdb's processing, not on the authors' analysis. In this sample the table shows 1.5 million to 2 million distinct CDR3 sequences, roughly 49% of which occur a single time. The ten largest make up less than 2.5% of the sample.

Systemically healthy Caucasian individuals from Russia, around 38 in total and aged roughly 6 to 95 years, were included as donors. About 10 milliliters of peripheral blood were collected from each donor into EDTA-treated Vacutainer tubes. Ficoll-Paque density-gradient centrifugation was used to isolate PBMCs, with at least 6.5 million obtained per sample. Trizol reagent was used to extract total RNA from the PBMCs, yielding at least 5.5 micrograms per sample. For every donor, an aliquot of PBMCs went through flow cytometry to measure the percentages of naive CD45RAhigh/CD27high T cells. Study-level results and caveats: As age increased, observed TCR beta diversity per million T cells dropped in a roughly linear way, and a significant reduction was already evident by age approximately 40. Bulk unsorted PBMC profiling prevented conclusive comparison of naive and antigen-experienced compartments. Compared with the aged group, the long-lived group had more naive CD4+ T cells, fewer expanded clones and increased TCR diversity, a pattern suggesting age selection. A strong correlation was found between observed TCR beta diversity and the percentage of naive T cells measured by flow cytometry. Because donor CMV infection status was unknown, age-related changes in expanded clonotypes were potentially confounded. Estimates of total diversity based on one million sequenced T cells were considered lower bounds and underestimates.

From cysteine to phenylalanine, the CDR3 is 13 amino acids long. Here the CDR3 DNA is all that survives: 39 bases in frame from base 1. Deletion took 2 bases off V and 5 bases off J, with a span of 9 bases between the germline ends. The germline V gene gives CDR1 as SGHVS and CDR2 as FQNEAQ. The clonotype was recovered from a middle-aged woman in good health. The sequenced sample was blood. The chain is made from TRBV7-8 and TRBJ2-5, with the D gene uncertain. The CDR3 is CASSLYPSETQYF. The sequenced DNA: TGTGCCAGCAGCTTATATCCATCGGAGACCCAGTACTTC.